The sequence of this T cell receptor (beta chain) was determined in a study of Graves' ophthalmopathy and Graves' hyperthyroidism. Study-wide background: Researchers obtained peripheral blood at initial diagnosis, before any treatment had begun.

V shed 3 bases and J shed 7 bases, with 11 bases lying between them. The CDR3 loop spans 12 amino acids. Germline CDR1 is SGHDT and CDR2 is YYEEEE. This clonotype was counted a few times. RNA transcripts were the template, and TCR beta CDR3 regions were amplified from them. An initial RT-PCR round employing HTBI primers preceded a second-round multiplex PCR. TCRdb independently ran MiXCR on the multiplex PCR reads; one entry per CDR3 protein. The sample yields hundreds of thousands of distinct CDR3 sequences, roughly two fifths seen once. Ophthalmopathy in the donors was of moderate-to-severe activity, with CAS ≥3, NOSPECS ≥4 and duration under 3 months. Clinical symptoms, serum thyroxine, TRAb, thyroid ultrasound and orbital computed tomography were relied on for diagnosis.

Sequenced input: peripheral blood. This receptor was taken from an adult man with Graves' ophthalmopathy. The rearrangement joins TRBV5-6 to TRBJ2-7; D gene unclear. The DNA for the CDR3 is TGTGCCAGCAGCTCTCAGGTTTTGGAGCAGTACTTC. Protein: CASSSQVLEQYF. The variable domain in full, completed from reference TRBV5-6 and TRBJ2-7, reads DAGVTQSPTHLIKTRGQQVTLRCSPKSGHDTVSWYQQALGQGPQFIFQYYEEEERQRGNFPDRFSGHQFPNYSSELNVNALLLGDSALYLCASSSQVLEQYFGPGTRLTVT.